Listed below are T cell receptor beta chains from one sample, sequenced in a study of cytomegalovirus exposure and HLA in healthy donors. Repertoires were generated with immunoSEQ multiplex PCR, while TCRdb's copy carries only in-frame clones and drops some. Found here are over 100,000 clones, roughly 68% of them singletons; the top ten hold roughly 0.92%. Sample: PBMCs. The origin of the receptors is a woman aged 30 to 39 in good health and CMV-seronegative. The CDR3 runs from the conserved cysteine through the conserved F or W. Fields, in order: J gene, V gene, clone size, D gene, CDR3 DNA, CDR3 protein. A D gene is named only where the DNA matches it firmly. Some rows mark clone size as missing; the rest say once, few, many or name a class of expanded clone.

TRBJ1-2 TRBV15 NA NA TGTGCCACCAGCACAGAAGGAGGCGGCTACACCTTC CATSTEGGGYTF
TRBJ1-4 TRBV5-1 NA NA TGCGCCAGCAGATTCGGCGAGGTTGAGGAAAAACTGTTTTTT CASRFGEVEEKLFF
TRBJ1-2 TRBV5-4 NA NA TGTGCCAGCAGTCCGGACAGAGTCTATGGCTACACCTTC CASSPDRVYGYTF
TRBJ1-2 TRBV6-1 NA TRBD1 TGTGCCAGCAGGAGGGACAGGGAAAACTATGGCTACACCTTC CASRRDRENYGYTF
TRBJ2-6 TRBV29-1 NA NA TGCAGCGTTGAAGATCGGGGCTCTGGGGCCAACGTCCTGACTTTC CSVEDRGSGANVLTF
TRBJ1-1 TRBV6-1 NA NA TGTGCCAGCAGTGAAGCGACGCGGGGGGGCACTGAAGCTTTCTTT CASSEATRGGTEAFF
TRBJ1-1 TRBV5-1 NA TRBD1 TGCGCCAGCAGCTTGACCCAACAGGGGCCTCCCCTGGCTTTCTTT CASSLTQQGPPLAFF
TRBJ1-1 TRBV7-3 NA TRBD1 TGTGCCAGCAGTTCCTCACAGGGGACTTTATTCTTT CASSSSQGTLFF
TRBJ1-1 TRBV5-8 NA NA TGTGCCAGCAGCTTGGGGGCGGTTCGGGGCACTGAAGCTTTCTTT CASSLGAVRGTEAFF
TRBJ2-1 TRBV30 NA TRBD2 TGTGCCTGGAGTCTAGCGGGAGGTAATGAGCAGTTCTTC CAWSLAGGNEQFF
TRBJ2-7 TRBV5-1 NA NA TGCGCCAGCAGCCCCGGACAGAACTACGAGCAGTACTTC CASSPGQNYEQYF
TRBJ2-7 TRBV6-1 few NA TGTGCCAGCAGCCCCCGGGACACCCCCTACGAGCAGTACTTC CASSPRDTPYEQYF
TRBJ2-1 TRBV19 few TRBD1 TGTGCCAGTAGTATAACGGCAGGGGGCCCCTACAATGAGCAGTTCTTC CASSITAGGPYNEQFF
TRBJ1-1 TRBV11-2 few NA TGTGCCAGCAGCCTTGACAGACGGGGGGCTGAAGCTTTCTTT CASSLDRRGAEAFF
TRBJ1-4 TRBV6-5 NA TRBD1 TGTGCCAGCAGCTCCGGGACAGGGGGGGAAAAACTGTTTTTT CASSSGTGGEKLFF
TRBJ1-5 TRBV11-2 NA TRBD1 TGTGCCAGCAGCTTAGGCGTGACAGGGGGCCCTCAGCCCCAGCATTTT CASSLGVTGGPQPQHF
TRBJ2-3 TRBV7-9 NA NA TGTGCCAGCAGCGATCTACAGGAGACATACACAGATACGCAGTATTTT CASSDLQETYTDTQYF
TRBJ2-4 TRBV10-3 few NA TGTGCCATCAGTGAACGTCGCGACATTCAGTACTTC CAISERRDIQYF
TRBJ1-2 TRBV10-3 NA NA TGTGCCATCAGTGTTTGGGGAGAGGCTAACTATGGCTACACCTTC CAISVWGEANYGYTF
TRBJ1-1 TRBV5-1 few NA TGCGCCAGCAGGAAGGAGGAGATGAACACTGAAGCTTTCTTT CASRKEEMNTEAFF
TRBJ1-3 TRBV29-1 NA TRBD1 TGCAGCGTTGCGGACAGGGGGGACAGCTGGAACACCATATATTTT CSVADRGDSWNTIYF
TRBJ1-1 TRBV5-1 NA NA TGCGCCAACAGCGCGGGAGCGAACACTGAAGCTTTCTTT CANSAGANTEAFF
TRBJ1-5 TRBV4-3 NA NA TGCGCCAGCAGCCAGATTTACAGGGACGCCCAGCCCCAGCATTTT CASSQIYRDAQPQHF
TRBJ2-2 TRBV30 NA NA TGTGCCTGGAGTCGTCGGACCGGGGAGCTGTTTTTT CAWSRRTGELFF
TRBJ2-5 TRBV13 NA TRBD2 TGTGCCAGCAGCTCCCGGACTAGCGGGAGTATGGAGACCCAGTACTTC CASSSRTSGSMETQYF
TRBJ2-2 TRBV6-1 NA TRBD1 TGTGCCAGCCGGGACAGGGGGGACACCGGGGAGCTGTTTTTT CASRDRGDTGELFF
TRBJ1-5 TRBV27 NA TRBD1 TGTGCCAGCAGTCCGTTGACAGGGAACAATCAGCCCCAGCATTTT CASSPLTGNNQPQHF
TRBJ2-7 TRBV29-1 NA NA TGCAGCGTTGAAGATAGCGAAAGATACGAGCAGTACTTC CSVEDSERYEQYF
TRBJ2-3 TRBV14 NA TRBD2 TGTGCCAGCAGCCAATTTAGCGGGGGCACGCAGTATTTT CASSQFSGGTQYF
TRBJ2-3 TRBV2 NA NA TGTGCCAGCACCGAGGAAATAGCTCCAGATACGCAGTATTTT CASTEEIAPDTQYF
TRBJ2-3 TRBV5-1 NA NA TGCGCCAGCAGCTTGGCCAGACTTCGCGAATACACAGATACGCAGTATTTT CASSLARLREYTDTQYF
TRBJ1-1 TRBV7-3 NA NA TGTGCCAGCAGCTTAGGGGGCCAAAACACTGAAGCTTTCTTT CASSLGGQNTEAFF
TRBJ2-1 TRBV11-2 NA TRBD2 TGTGCCAGCAGCTCCGATAGCGGGAGAGCCTACAATGAGCAGTTCTTC CASSSDSGRAYNEQFF
TRBJ1-5 TRBV18 NA TRBD1 TGTGCCAGCTCACCGACCGCAGGGGGGCATCAGCCCCAGCATTTT CASSPTAGGHQPQHF
TRBJ1-1 TRBV6-1 once NA TGTGCCAGCAGTGAACGGGGGGGATTCGACACTGAAGCTTTCTTT CASSERGGFDTEAFF
TRBJ1-1 TRBV7-2 NA NA TGTGCCAGCAGCTTAGACAGGGCAAACACTGAAGCTTTCTTT CASSLDRANTEAFF
TRBJ2-6 TRBV4-2 NA TRBD1 TGTGCCAGCAGCCAAGGACAGGGCCCCTCTGGGGCCAACGTCCTGACTTTC CASSQGQGPSGANVLTF
TRBJ2-1 TRBV5-1 few TRBD2 TGCGCCAGCAGCTTGGGGCTAGCGGGAGTAGGCAATGAGCAGTTCTTC CASSLGLAGVGNEQFF
TRBJ1-2 TRBV21-1 NA NA TGTGCCAGCAGTCCTTCGGGGGGGCGCCTTGCGTACTATGGCTACACCTTC CASSPSGGRLAYYGYTF
TRBJ1-1 TRBV18 NA NA TGTGCCAGCTCACCATACTATGAGGACACTGAAGCTTTCTTT CASSPYYEDTEAFF
TRBJ1-4 TRBV19 NA NA TGTGCCAGTAGGAATCGGGGCAGGGGAAAGGAAAAACTGTTTTTT CASRNRGRGKEKLFF
TRBJ2-5 TRBV30 NA NA TGTGCCTGGTACGTCCAGGAGACCCAGTACTTC CAWYVQETQYF
TRBJ2-7 TRBV4-2 few NA TGTGCCAGCAGCCAAGAGACAGGCTCCGGCGAGCAGTACTTC CASSQETGSGEQYF
TRBJ1-2 TRBV19 NA TRBD1 TGTGCCAGTAGCCCCGGACAGGGGAACTATGGCTACACCTTC CASSPGQGNYGYTF
TRBJ2-2 TRBV5-1 NA NA TGCGCCAGCAGCTTGCGGGGTCCGAACACCGGGGAGCTGTTTTTT CASSLRGPNTGELFF
TRBJ2-7 TRBV5-4 NA TRBD2 TGTGCCAGCAGCTTGGAAACAGGGCGGGAGGGTTACGAGCAGTACTTC CASSLETGREGYEQYF